This T cell receptor (beta chain) stems from a study of CD8 T cells in ankylosing spondylitis. Whole-study findings and limits: Prior literature has documented some motif variants in synovial fluid and blood from reactive arthritis.

MiXCR, applied by TCRdb to the 5' RACE reads, yields one record per CDR3 protein. The sample lists about 360,000 distinct CDR3 sequences; over 12% were seen once. CDR1 and CDR2 from the germline V gene are MNHEY and SVGAGI. The CDR3 consists of 12 residues. Deletions cut 0 bases from V and 9 bases from J, with 3 bases between. About this clonotype: Its antigen is currently unknown.

The sample taken for sequencing was blood, either unsorted or a sorted T cell fraction (not recorded which). This sequence was found in a male donor with ankylosing spondylitis or in good health (not recorded which). The V gene is TRBV6-5, the J gene TRBJ1-6; D not resolved. CDR3 sequence: CASSYSTSPLHF. The CDR3 bases are TGTGCCAGCAGTTACTCAACTTCACCCCTCCACTTT.